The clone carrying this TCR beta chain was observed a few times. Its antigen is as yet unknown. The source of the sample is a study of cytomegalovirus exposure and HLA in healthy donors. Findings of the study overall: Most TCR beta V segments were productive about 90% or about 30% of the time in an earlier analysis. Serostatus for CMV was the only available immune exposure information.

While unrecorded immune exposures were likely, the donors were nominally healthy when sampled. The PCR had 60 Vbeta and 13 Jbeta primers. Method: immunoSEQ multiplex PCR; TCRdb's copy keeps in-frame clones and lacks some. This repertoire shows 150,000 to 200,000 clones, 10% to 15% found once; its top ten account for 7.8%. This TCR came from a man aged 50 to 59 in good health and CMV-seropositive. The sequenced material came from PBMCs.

The CDR3: CASSVAERGADTQYF. The CDR3 DNA reads as TGTGCCAGCAGCGTAGCGGAGCGGGGGGCAGATACGCAGTATTTT. This chain connects TRBV9 to TRBJ2-3; 9 bases line up with TRBD2. The CDR3 spans 15 residues. Germline assignment: CDR1 SGDLS and CDR2 YYNGEE. The trim removed 0 bases at V and 4 bases at J, leaving 3 bases unmatched.